The T cell receptor beta chain described here comes from a study of blood T cell repertoires in COVID-19. At the level of the study: From the United States, Italy and Spain came samples of acute and convalescent COVID-19.

Recruits, aged roughly 18 to 95 years, lived in 20 to 30 US areas. Participant-given clinical history determined each cohort assignment. In the authors' methods: Counts of nucleated cells, estimated from reference gene primer amplification, were obtained. The assay was immunoSEQ multiplex PCR, and TCRdb's table has in-frame clones only and misses some. From that table come the V and J calls and clone size; the DNA was used to work out D and trimming. The top ten clones hold around 5.5% of a sample with about 140,000 clones, less than 90% of them seen once. CDR1 is KGHSH and CDR2 is LQKENI in the germline V gene. Trimming took 2 bases from V and 14 from J, leaving 13 bases between them. The CDR3 consists of 13 residues.

The clonotype originates from a man in his forties with acute COVID-19. The sample taken for sequencing was PBMCs or T cells enriched from blood (not recorded which). The chain has TRBV18 and TRBJ1-6, with D unclear. CDR3 protein: CASSPVTYSTLHF. The CDR3 DNA sequence: TGTGCCAGCTCACCAGTAACGTACTCAACCCTCCACTTT.